The present TCR beta chain was sequenced within a study of blood T cell repertoires in COVID-19. The wider study: COVID-19 samples from acute and convalescent phases originated in the United States, Italy and Spain. T cells, B-cell-depleted T cells, or PBMCs provided the cDNA or gDNA that served as material.

Authors' analysis steps: Amplification of reference gene primers provided the estimated nucleated cell counts. Profiled with immunoSEQ multiplex PCR; TCRdb holds only in-frame clones, not every one. That table supplies the V and J calls and clone size; D and trimming were determined from the DNA. This table holds 46,000 or so clones, 90% found once. Per germline, CDR1 SEHNR and CDR2 FQNEAQ (reference sequence). The V end lost 5 bases, the J end lost 2 bases, and 16 bases lay between the germline ends. This CDR3 region has 16 residues. The origin of this receptor is a man between 65 and 85 years old with active COVID-19. The chain couples TRBV7-9 to TRBJ2-1, with a weak D call TRBD2 (9 bases). Sequencing input: peripheral blood. CDR3 coding DNA: TGTGCCAGCAGCCCAGGGGGCGGGGGGGCCTACAATGAGCAGTTCTTC. This codes for CASSPGGGGAYNEQFF.